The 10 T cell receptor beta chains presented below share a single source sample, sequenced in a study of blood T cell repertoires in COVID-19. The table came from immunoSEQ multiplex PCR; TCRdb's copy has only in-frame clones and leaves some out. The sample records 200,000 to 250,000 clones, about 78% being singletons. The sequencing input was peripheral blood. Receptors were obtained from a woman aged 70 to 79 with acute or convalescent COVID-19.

CDR3 nucleotide sequence: TGCGCCAGCAGCTTGGTAGAAGGAGAGTACCAAGAGACCCAGTACTTC. The encoded protein is CASSLVEGEYQETQYF. J is TRBJ2-5 and V is TRBV5-1; D is unresolved. The CDR3 spans 16 residues. CDR1 and CDR2 from the germline V gene are SGHRS and YFSETQ. V shed 0 bases and J shed 0 bases, with 12 bases lying between them. Combining the CDR3 with reference TRBV5-1 and TRBJ2-5 gives the whole variable domain KAGVTQTPRYLIKTRGQQVTLSCSPISGHRSVSWYQQTPGQGLQFLFEYFSETQRNKGNFPGRFSGRQFSNSRSEMNVSTLELGDSALYLCASSLVEGEYQETQYFGPGTRLLVL.

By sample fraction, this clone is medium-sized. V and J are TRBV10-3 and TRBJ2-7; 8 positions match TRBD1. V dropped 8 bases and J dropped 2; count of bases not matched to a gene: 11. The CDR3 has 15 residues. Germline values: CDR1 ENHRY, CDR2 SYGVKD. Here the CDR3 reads CAISGQGDGTYEQYF. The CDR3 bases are TGTGCCATCTCCGGACAGGGTGACGGAACCTACGAGCAGTACTTC.

This CDR3 is CASVEAGSAGELFF. CDR3 DNA: TGCGCCAGCGTGGAAGCGGGGAGCGCCGGGGAGCTGTTTTTT. The rearrangement joins TRBV10-2 to TRBJ2-2; TRBD2 matches at 7 bases. V lost 8 bases, J lost 6 bases, and 9 bases stayed unmatched. CDR3 length: 14 residues. Germline loops: CDR1 WSHSY, CDR2 SAAADI.

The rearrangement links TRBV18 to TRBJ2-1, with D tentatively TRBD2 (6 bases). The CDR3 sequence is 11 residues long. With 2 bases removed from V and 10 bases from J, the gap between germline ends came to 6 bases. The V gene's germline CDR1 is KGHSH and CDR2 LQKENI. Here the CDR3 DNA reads TGTGCCAGCTCACCAGGGAGGGAGCAGTTCTTC. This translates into CASSPGREQFF.

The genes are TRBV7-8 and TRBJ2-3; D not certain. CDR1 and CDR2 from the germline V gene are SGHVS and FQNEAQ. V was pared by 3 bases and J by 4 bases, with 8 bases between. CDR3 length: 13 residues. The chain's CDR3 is CASSFSPADTQYF. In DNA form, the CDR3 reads TGTGCCAGCAGCTTCTCCCCCGCAGATACGCAGTATTTT.

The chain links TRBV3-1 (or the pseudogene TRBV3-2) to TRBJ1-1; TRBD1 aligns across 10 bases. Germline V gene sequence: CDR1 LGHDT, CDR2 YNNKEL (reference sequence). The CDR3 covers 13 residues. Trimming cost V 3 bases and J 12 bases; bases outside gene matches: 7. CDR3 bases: TGTGCCAGCAGCCACCCCCCGGGACAGGGGACTTTCTTT. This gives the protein CASSHPPGQGTFF.

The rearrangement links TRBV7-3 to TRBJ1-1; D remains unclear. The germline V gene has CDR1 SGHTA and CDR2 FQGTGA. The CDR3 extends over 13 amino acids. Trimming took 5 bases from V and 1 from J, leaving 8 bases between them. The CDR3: CASSTRQNTEAFF. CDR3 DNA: TGTGCCAGCAGCACCCGACAGAACACTGAAGCTTTCTTT. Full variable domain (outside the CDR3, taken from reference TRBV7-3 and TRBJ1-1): GAGVSQTPSNKVTEKGKYVELRCDPISGHTALYWYRQSLGQGPEFLIYFQGTGAADDSGLPNDRFFAVRPEGSVSTLKIQRTERGDSAVYLCASSTRQNTEAFFGQGTRLTVV.

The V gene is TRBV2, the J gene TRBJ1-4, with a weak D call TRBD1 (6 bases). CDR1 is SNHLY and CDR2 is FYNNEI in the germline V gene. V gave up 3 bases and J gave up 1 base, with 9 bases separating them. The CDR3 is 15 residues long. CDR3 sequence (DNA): TGTGCCAGCAGTGACAGGGGTCTAACTAATGAAAAACTGTTTTTT. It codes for CASSDRGLTNEKLFF.

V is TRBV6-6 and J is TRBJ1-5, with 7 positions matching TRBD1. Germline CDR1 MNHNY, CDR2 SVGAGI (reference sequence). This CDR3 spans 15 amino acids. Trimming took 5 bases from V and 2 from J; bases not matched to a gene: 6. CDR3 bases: TGTGCCAGCAGTGACACAGGGGAACGCAATCAGCCCCAGCATTTT. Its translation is CASSDTGERNQPQHF.

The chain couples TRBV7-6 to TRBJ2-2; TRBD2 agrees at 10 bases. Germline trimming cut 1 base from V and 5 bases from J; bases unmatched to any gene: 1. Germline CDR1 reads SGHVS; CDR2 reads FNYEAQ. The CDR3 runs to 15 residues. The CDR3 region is CASSLGAGGTGELFF. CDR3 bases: TGTGCCAGCAGCTTAGGAGCGGGGGGGACCGGGGAGCTGTTTTTT.